These T cell receptor beta chains were read from a single sample in a study of T cells in Graves' hyperthyroidism and ophthalmopathy. MiXCR, applied by TCRdb to the multiplex PCR reads, yields one record per CDR3 protein. Of roughly 500,000 distinct CDR3 sequences listed, 15% to 20% were seen once; the top ten hold about 29%. Sequencing was done on a sample of blood. Every receptor here comes from a woman in her thirties with Graves' ophthalmopathy. The CDR3 runs from the conserved cysteine through the conserved F or W. A D gene is named only where the DNA matches it firmly. A clone size is listed for some rows: how often the clone was seen (once, few, many), or a class if it is expanded.

j_gene: TRBJ2-2; d_gene: TRBD1; abundance: NA; v_gene: TRBV4-2; CDR3aa: CASSGDRAHTGELFF; CDR3nt: TGTGCCAGCAGCGGGGACAGGGCCCACACCGGGGAGCTGTTTTTT
j_gene: TRBJ2-1; d_gene: NA; abundance: NA; v_gene: TRBV7-2; CDR3aa: CASSPRGDYYNEQFF; CDR3nt: TGTGCCAGCAGTCCTAGGGGGGACTACTACAATGAGCAGTTCTTC
j_gene: TRBJ2-5; d_gene: NA; abundance: many; v_gene: TRBV20-1; CDR3aa: CSLSPEKQGTQYF; CDR3nt: TGCAGCCTCTCCCCAGAAAAACAGGGGACCCAGTACTTC
j_gene: TRBJ1-2; d_gene: NA; abundance: few; v_gene: TRBV9; CDR3aa: CASSVVGNGYTF; CDR3nt: TGTGCCAGCAGCGTAGTGGGAAATGGCTACACCTTC
j_gene: TRBJ1-2; d_gene: NA; abundance: few; v_gene: TRBV27; CDR3aa: CASYAEFYGYTF; CDR3nt: TGTGCCAGCTACGCGGAATTCTATGGCTACACCTTC
j_gene: TRBJ2-1; d_gene: NA; abundance: NA; v_gene: TRBV24-1; CDR3aa: CATSVEAEQFF; CDR3nt: TGTGCCACCAGTGTAGAGGCAGAGCAGTTCTTC
j_gene: TRBJ1-5; d_gene: TRBD1; abundance: NA; v_gene: TRBV27; CDR3aa: CASHSGTGGALQPQHF; CDR3nt: TGTGCCAGTCACTCCGGGACAGGGGGCGCTTTACAGCCCCAGCATTTT
j_gene: TRBJ2-1; d_gene: NA; abundance: few; v_gene: TRBV4-3; CDR3aa: CASSQGTPTPNEQFF; CDR3nt: TGCGCCAGCAGCCAAGGGACCCCCACCCCCAATGAGCAGTTCTTC
j_gene: TRBJ1-5; d_gene: TRBD1; abundance: many; v_gene: TRBV18; CDR3aa: CASSSDRVNQPQHF; CDR3nt: TGTGCCAGCTCATCGGACAGGGTAAATCAGCCCCAGCATTTT
j_gene: TRBJ2-1; d_gene: TRBD2; abundance: NA; v_gene: TRBV18; CDR3aa: CASSRQREISYNEQFF; CDR3nt: TGTGCCAGCTCAAGACAGCGGGAGATCTCCTACAATGAGCAGTTCTTC
j_gene: TRBJ1-2; d_gene: NA; abundance: many; v_gene: TRBV28; CDR3aa: CASKKQAHWGYTF; CDR3nt: TGTGCCAGCAAAAAGCAGGCCCATTGGGGCTACACCTTC
j_gene: TRBJ2-7; d_gene: NA; abundance: many; v_gene: TRBV5-1; CDR3aa: CASSSTGYYEQYF; CDR3nt: TGCGCCAGCAGTTCCACAGGGTACTACGAGCAGTACTTC
j_gene: TRBJ2-1; d_gene: TRBD1; abundance: many; v_gene: TRBV19; CDR3aa: CASSWTGRNEQFF; CDR3nt: TGTGCCAGTAGTTGGACAGGGAGGAATGAGCAGTTCTTC
j_gene: TRBJ2-7; d_gene: NA; abundance: many; v_gene: TRBV12-3/TRBV12-4; CDR3aa: CASSLRLVVSYEQYF; CDR3nt: TGTGCCAGCAGTTTAAGATTGGTCGTCTCCTACGAGCAGTACTTC
j_gene: TRBJ2-7; d_gene: NA; abundance: many; v_gene: TRBV6-2/TRBV6-3; CDR3aa: CASRRGTASYYEQYF; CDR3nt: TGTGCCAGCAGGAGGGGGACTGCCTCGTACTACGAGCAGTACTTC
j_gene: TRBJ1-1; d_gene: TRBD1; abundance: NA; v_gene: TRBV6-5; CDR3aa: CASSYAGGNTEAFF; CDR3nt: TGTGCCAGCAGTTACGCAGGGGGCAACACTGAAGCTTTCTTT
j_gene: TRBJ1-3; d_gene: NA; abundance: NA; v_gene: TRBV7-8; CDR3aa: CASSLGVLSSGNTIYF; CDR3nt: TGTGCCAGCAGCTTAGGGGTCCTCAGCTCTGGAAACACCATATATTTT
j_gene: TRBJ1-5; d_gene: TRBD1; abundance: NA; v_gene: TRBV4-3; CDR3aa: CASSSDRGTNQPQHF; CDR3nt: TGCGCCAGCAGCTCCGACAGGGGGACAAATCAGCCCCAGCATTTT
j_gene: TRBJ2-5; d_gene: TRBD2; abundance: many; v_gene: TRBV7-2; CDR3aa: CATREGLNQETQYF; CDR3nt: TGTGCCACCCGGGAGGGCCTGAACCAAGAGACCCAGTACTTC
j_gene: TRBJ2-3; d_gene: TRBD2; abundance: many; v_gene: TRBV28; CDR3aa: CASPPPVAGGTDTQYF; CDR3nt: TGTGCCAGCCCCCCCCCGGTAGCGGGAGGAACAGATACGCAGTATTTT
j_gene: TRBJ2-1; d_gene: TRBD2; abundance: NA; v_gene: TRBV5-1; CDR3aa: CASSTSGGNSYNEQFF; CDR3nt: TGCGCCAGCAGTACTAGCGGGGGTAATTCCTACAATGAGCAGTTCTTC
j_gene: TRBJ2-7; d_gene: TRBD1; abundance: few; v_gene: TRBV6-1; CDR3aa: CASSFGQGAVQYF; CDR3nt: TGTGCCAGCAGTTTCGGACAGGGGGCGGTGCAGTACTTC
j_gene: TRBJ2-7; d_gene: NA; abundance: many; v_gene: TRBV7-2; CDR3aa: CASSFSYQGEQYF; CDR3nt: TGTGCCAGCAGCTTCTCATACCAAGGCGAGCAGTACTTC
j_gene: TRBJ2-3; d_gene: NA; abundance: many; v_gene: TRBV7-2; CDR3aa: CASRPDAGTSTDTQYF; CDR3nt: TGTGCCAGTCGTCCCGACGCGGGGACTAGCACAGATACGCAGTATTTT
j_gene: TRBJ2-1; d_gene: TRBD1; abundance: many; v_gene: TRBV27; CDR3aa: CASRQTGINEQFF; CDR3nt: TGTGCCAGCCGTCAGACAGGGATCAATGAGCAGTTCTTC
j_gene: TRBJ2-1; d_gene: NA; abundance: many; v_gene: TRBV7-3; CDR3aa: CASSLGTRNEQFF; CDR3nt: TGTGCCAGCAGCTTAGGGACCCGCAATGAGCAGTTCTTC
j_gene: TRBJ2-2; d_gene: NA; abundance: NA; v_gene: TRBV5-1; CDR3aa: CASSLSGVDRSGELFF; CDR3nt: TGCGCCAGCAGCTTGTCAGGGGTGGACAGATCCGGGGAGCTGTTTTTT
j_gene: TRBJ1-3; d_gene: NA; abundance: NA; v_gene: TRBV28; CDR3aa: CASSRHGSTIYF; CDR3nt: TGTGCCAGCAGCCGGCATGGAAGCACCATATATTTT
j_gene: TRBJ2-2; d_gene: TRBD2; abundance: few; v_gene: TRBV5-6; CDR3aa: CASSLPGLTSTGELFF; CDR3nt: TGTGCCAGCAGCTTGCCGGGACTAACTTCCACCGGGGAGCTGTTTTTT
j_gene: TRBJ2-3; d_gene: NA; abundance: many; v_gene: TRBV7-9; CDR3aa: CASSFDQDSHTDTQYF; CDR3nt: TGTGCCAGCAGCTTCGATCAGGACAGCCACACAGATACGCAGTATTTT
j_gene: TRBJ2-3; d_gene: NA; abundance: few; v_gene: TRBV4-2; CDR3aa: CASSQAVGATDTQYF; CDR3nt: TGTGCCAGCAGCCAAGCAGTGGGAGCTACAGATACGCAGTATTTT
j_gene: TRBJ2-7; d_gene: TRBD2; abundance: many; v_gene: TRBV4-3; CDR3aa: CASSQEQAGVYEQYF; CDR3nt: TGCGCCAGCAGCCAAGAGCAAGCGGGAGTCTACGAGCAGTACTTC
j_gene: TRBJ2-7; d_gene: NA; abundance: few; v_gene: TRBV6-6; CDR3aa: CASSYFRPGPNYEQYF; CDR3nt: TGTGCCAGCAGTTACTTTCGGCCTGGACCAAACTACGAGCAGTACTTC
j_gene: TRBJ1-5; d_gene: NA; abundance: once; v_gene: TRBV6-1; CDR3aa: CASSEAGGDQPQHF; CDR3nt: TGTGCCAGCAGTGAAGCGGGGGGCGATCAGCCCCAGCATTTT
j_gene: TRBJ2-1; d_gene: TRBD2; abundance: many; v_gene: TRBV7-9; CDR3aa: CASSSGLAARREQFF; CDR3nt: TGTGCCAGCAGCTCAGGACTAGCGGCTAGACGGGAGCAGTTCTTC
j_gene: TRBJ1-5; d_gene: NA; abundance: NA; v_gene: TRBV6-2/TRBV6-3; CDR3aa: CASSYEGGSRPQHF; CDR3nt: TGTGCCAGCAGTTACGAAGGGGGGTCAAGGCCCCAGCATTTT